This TCR beta chain was documented in a study of blood T cell repertoires in COVID-19. Study context: Nucleic acid was either cDNA or gDNA, and it came from T cells, B-cell-depleted T cells, or PBMCs.

The CDR3 totals 15 residues. Germline V gene sequence: CDR1 SGHTA, CDR2 FQGTGA. V was pared by 6 bases and J by 8 bases, with 20 bases between. In the original analysis: Reference gene primer amplification gave estimated nucleated cell counts. Assay: immunoSEQ multiplex PCR; the TCRdb copy retains only in-frame clones and omits some. That table gives V, J and clone size, and the DNA gave D and trimming. Seen here are 150,000 or so clones, roughly 85% observed once, and the top ten hold around 8.3%. This clone appeared once. The genes are TRBV7-3 and TRBJ2-1; D is perhaps TRBD2 (5 bases). The clonotype comes from a man between 60 and 75 years old with acute or convalescent COVID-19. Specimen: peripheral blood. This CDR3 reads CASSGSAARRDEQFF. CDR3 nucleotides: TGTGCCAGCAGTGGTTCAGCGGCCCGACGGGATGAGCAGTTCTTC.